This T cell receptor (beta chain) was obtained from a study of beta chain features in type 1 diabetes. The table lists this clone with many counts. Trimming took 6 bases from V and 8 from J; bases not matched to a gene: 12. This CDR3 has 15 residues. Per the germline V gene, CDR1 is ENHRY and CDR2 is SYGVKD. Expressed TCRB transcripts got sequenced, as all isolated RNA was reverse transcribed. Repertoires were generated with immunoSEQ multiplex PCR, while TCRdb's copy carries only in-frame clones and drops some. The sample has hundreds of thousands of clones, 14% seen once. The source material was naive CD4+ T cells from blood. J is TRBJ2-1 and V is TRBV10-3, with 8 bases lining up with TRBD2. This TCR came from a young man in good health. CDR3 DNA sequence: TGTGCCATCAGGGGCCGGGAGGTACTAGCGGATGAGCAGTTCTTC. As protein: CAIRGREVLADEQFF.